This T cell receptor (beta chain) is from a study of graft-versus-host responses after intestinal transplantation. Study-level points and caveats: GvH clones surfaced in recipient marrow, some emerging earlier in ileum or blood.

A word on this clone: The antigen is undetermined.

Some clones are missing from TCRdb's copy, which holds only in-frame ones; the method was immunoSEQ multiplex PCR. The data show roughly 100,000 clones, with just under 95% seen just once and around 0.07% held by the top ten. V was pared by 3 bases and J by 5 bases, with 4 bases of the junction left unmatched. Germline V gene lookup returns CDR1 MDHEN and CDR2 SYDVKM. CDR3 length: 14 residues. This receptor was taken from a human donor who was the organ donor for an intestinal transplant. The chain carries TRBV28 and TRBJ1-5; 7 bases are shared with TRBD1. The sequencing here drew on unstimulated CD8+ T cells sorted from spleen or lymph node cells, taken before transplant. Here the CDR3 DNA reads TGTGCCAGCAGTTTCACCGGGACAGATCAGCCCCAGCATTTT. Protein sequence: CASSFTGTDQPQHF.